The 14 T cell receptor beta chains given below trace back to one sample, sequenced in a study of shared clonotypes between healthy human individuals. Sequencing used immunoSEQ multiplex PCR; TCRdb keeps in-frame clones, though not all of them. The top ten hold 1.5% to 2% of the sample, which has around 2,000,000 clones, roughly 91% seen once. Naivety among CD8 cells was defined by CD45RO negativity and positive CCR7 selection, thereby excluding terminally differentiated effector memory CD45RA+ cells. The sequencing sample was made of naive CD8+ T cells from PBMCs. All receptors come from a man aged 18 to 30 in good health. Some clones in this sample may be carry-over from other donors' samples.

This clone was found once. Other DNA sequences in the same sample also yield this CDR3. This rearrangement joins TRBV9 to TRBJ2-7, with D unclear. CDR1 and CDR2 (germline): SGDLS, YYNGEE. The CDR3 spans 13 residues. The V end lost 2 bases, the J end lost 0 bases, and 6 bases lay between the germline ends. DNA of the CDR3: TGTGCCAGCAGCGTGGACGGCTCCTACGAGCAGTACTTC. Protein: CASSVDGSYEQYF.

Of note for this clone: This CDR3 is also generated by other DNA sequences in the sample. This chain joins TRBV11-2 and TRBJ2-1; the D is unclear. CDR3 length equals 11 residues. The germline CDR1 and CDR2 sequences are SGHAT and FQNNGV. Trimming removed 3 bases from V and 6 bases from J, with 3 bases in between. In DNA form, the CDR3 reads TGTGCCAGCAGCTTGAGCAATGAGCAGTTCTTC. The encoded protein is CASSLSNEQFF.

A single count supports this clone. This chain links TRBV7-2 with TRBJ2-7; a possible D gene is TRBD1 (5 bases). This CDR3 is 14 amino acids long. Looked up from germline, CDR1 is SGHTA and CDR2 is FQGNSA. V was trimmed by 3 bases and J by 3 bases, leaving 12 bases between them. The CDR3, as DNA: TGTGCCAGCAGCTTTCTTAGGGGATACTACGAGCAGTACTTC. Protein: CASSFLRGYYEQYF. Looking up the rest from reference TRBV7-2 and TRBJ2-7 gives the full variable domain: GAGVSQSPSNKVTEKGKDVELRCDPISGHTALYWYRQSLGQGLEFLIYFQGNSAPDKSGLPSDRFSAERTGGSVSTLTIQRTQQEDSAVYLCASSFLRGYYEQYFGPGTRLTVT.

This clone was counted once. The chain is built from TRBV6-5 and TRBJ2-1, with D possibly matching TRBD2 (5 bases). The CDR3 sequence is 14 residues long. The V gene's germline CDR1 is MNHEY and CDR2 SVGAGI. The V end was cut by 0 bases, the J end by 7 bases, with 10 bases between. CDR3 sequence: CASSYSRGSNEQFF. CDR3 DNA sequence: TGTGCCAGCAGTTACTCGAGAGGGAGTAATGAGCAGTTCTTC.

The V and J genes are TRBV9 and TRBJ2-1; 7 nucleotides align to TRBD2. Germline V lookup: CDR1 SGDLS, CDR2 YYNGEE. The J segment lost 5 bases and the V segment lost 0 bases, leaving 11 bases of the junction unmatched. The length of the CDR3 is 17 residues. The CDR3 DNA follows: TGTGCCAGCAGCGTAGCTTCGAAGCGGGAACTTAACAATGAGCAGTTCTTC. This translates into CASSVASKRELNNEQFF.

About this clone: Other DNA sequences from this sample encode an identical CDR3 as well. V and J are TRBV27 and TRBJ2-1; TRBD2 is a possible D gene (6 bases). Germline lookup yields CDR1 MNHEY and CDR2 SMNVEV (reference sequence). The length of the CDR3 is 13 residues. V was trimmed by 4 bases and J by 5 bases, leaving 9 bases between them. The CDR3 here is CASSWGGNNEQFF. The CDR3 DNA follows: TGTGCCAGCAGTTGGGGCGGGAACAATGAGCAGTTCTTC.

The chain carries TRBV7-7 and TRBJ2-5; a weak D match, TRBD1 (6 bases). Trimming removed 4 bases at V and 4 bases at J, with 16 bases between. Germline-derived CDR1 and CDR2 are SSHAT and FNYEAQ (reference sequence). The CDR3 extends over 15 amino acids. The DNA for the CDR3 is TGTGCCAGCAGCTCCGCGGGCAGGGGCGGAGAGACCCAGTACTTC. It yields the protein CASSSAGRGGETQYF. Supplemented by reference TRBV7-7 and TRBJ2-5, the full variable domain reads GAGVSQSPRYKVTKRGQDVTLRCDPISSHATLYWYQQALGQGPEFLTYFNYEAQPDKSGLPSDRFSAERPEGSISTLTIQRTEQRDSAMYRCASSSAGRGGETQYFGPGTRLLVL.

The DNA of the CDR3 is TGTGCCAGCAGCTTATTTATTAGGGCGGGAGGTTGCCGCGAGCAGTACTTC. Translated: CASSLFIRAGGCREQYF. The chain recombines TRBV11-3 with TRBJ2-7, with 8 bases matching TRBD2. The CDR3 has 17 amino acids. In germline, CDR1 is SGHNT, CDR2 YENEEA. V trimming: 2 bases; J trimming: 6 bases; junction bases outside the gene matches: 15.

Written as DNA, the CDR3 is TGTGCCAGCAGTTTATCAGTACTCAATGAGCAGTTCTTC. Encoded protein: CASSLSVLNEQFF. The V and J genes are TRBV27 and TRBJ2-1; D not certain. CDR3 size: 13 residues. Trimming left V 0 bases short and J 6 bases short, with 6 bases between. Germline assignment: CDR1 MNHEY and CDR2 SMNVEV (reference sequence).

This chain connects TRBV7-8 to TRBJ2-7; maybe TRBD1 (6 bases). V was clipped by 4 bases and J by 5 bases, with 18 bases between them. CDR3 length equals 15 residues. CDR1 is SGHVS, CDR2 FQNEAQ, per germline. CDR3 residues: CASSSQGNHVDEQYF. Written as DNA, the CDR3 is TGTGCCAGCAGCTCACAGGGTAATCATGTCGACGAGCAGTACTTC.

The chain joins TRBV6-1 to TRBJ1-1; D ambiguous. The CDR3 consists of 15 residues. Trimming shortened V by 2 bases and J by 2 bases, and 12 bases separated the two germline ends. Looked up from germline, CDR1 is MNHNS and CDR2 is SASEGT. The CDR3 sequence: CASSEHSGVNTEAFF. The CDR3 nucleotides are TGTGCCAGCAGTGAACACTCTGGGGTCAACACTGAAGCTTTCTTT.

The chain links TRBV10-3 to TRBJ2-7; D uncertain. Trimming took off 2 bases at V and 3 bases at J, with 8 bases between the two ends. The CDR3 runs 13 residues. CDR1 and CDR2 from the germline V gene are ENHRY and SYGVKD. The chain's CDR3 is CAISEGDLYEQYF. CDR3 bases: TGTGCCATCAGTGAGGGCGACCTCTACGAGCAGTACTTC.

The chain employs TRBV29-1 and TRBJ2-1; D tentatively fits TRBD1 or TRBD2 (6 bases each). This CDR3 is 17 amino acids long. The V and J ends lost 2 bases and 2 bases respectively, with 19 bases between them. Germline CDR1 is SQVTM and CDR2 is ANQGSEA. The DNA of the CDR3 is TGCAGCGTTGAAATTAGGGGGGCTAGCCGCACCTACAATGAGCAGTTCTTC. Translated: CSVEIRGASRTYNEQFF.

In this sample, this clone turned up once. CDR3 sequence (DNA): TGTGCCTGGCATCTAGCGGATCCTACCTACGAGCAGTACTTC. It is translated as CAWHLADPTYEQYF. The gene calls are TRBV30 and TRBJ2-7; 7 bases line up with TRBD2. The CDR3 length is 14 residues. The ends lost 5 bases at V and 2 bases at J; junction bases unmatched: 9. Per germline, CDR1 GTSNPN and CDR2 SVGIG (reference sequence).